This T cell receptor (beta chain) is drawn from a study of identical twins. Findings and limits, study-wide: Cord blood beta clonotypes present at high abundance carried fewer insertions; no such pattern appeared in memory repertoires.

The CDR3 extends over 17 amino acids. TCRdb redid the calling of the 5' RACE reads with MiXCR, one entry per CDR3 protein. The table lists 1.5 million to 2 million distinct CDR3 sequences, roughly a third of them singletons. This clonotype was counted only a few times. The antigen remains unidentified. This clonotype originated in a newborn girl in good health. V gene TRBV21-1 combines with J gene TRBJ2-3; TRBD2 reflects the table's D call only, with no check against the DNA. TRBV21-1 is a pseudogene locus. The material sequenced was cord blood. The CDR3 DNA follows: TGTGCCAGCAGCAATGCGGCTAGCGGGTTGACCACAGATACGCAGTATTTT. This gives the protein CASSNAASGLTTDTQYF.